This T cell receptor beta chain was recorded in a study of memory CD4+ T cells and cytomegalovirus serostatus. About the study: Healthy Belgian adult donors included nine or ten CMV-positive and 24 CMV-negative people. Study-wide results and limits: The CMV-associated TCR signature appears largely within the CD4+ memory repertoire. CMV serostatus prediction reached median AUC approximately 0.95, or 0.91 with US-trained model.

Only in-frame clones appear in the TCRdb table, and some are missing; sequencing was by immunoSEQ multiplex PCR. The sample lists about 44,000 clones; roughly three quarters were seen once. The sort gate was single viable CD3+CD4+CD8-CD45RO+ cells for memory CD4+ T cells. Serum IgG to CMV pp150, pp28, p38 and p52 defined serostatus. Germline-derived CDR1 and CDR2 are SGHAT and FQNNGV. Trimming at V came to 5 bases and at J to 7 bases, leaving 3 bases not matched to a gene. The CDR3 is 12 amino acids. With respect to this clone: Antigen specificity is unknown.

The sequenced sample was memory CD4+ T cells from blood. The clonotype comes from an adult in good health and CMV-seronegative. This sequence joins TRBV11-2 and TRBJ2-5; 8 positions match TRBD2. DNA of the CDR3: TGTGCCAGCAGCAAAGCGGGGGTGACCCAGTACTTC. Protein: CASSKAGVTQYF.